One sample yielded the 12 T cell receptor beta chains listed below, sequenced in a study of T cells after yellow fever vaccination. MiXCR, run by TCRdb on the 5' RACE reads, gives a single entry per CDR3 protein. Among 300,000 to 350,000 distinct CDR3 sequences listed, 9.5% to 12% were seen once. The sample was CD4+ T cells sorted from PBMCs, taken 45 days after the yellow fever booster vaccination. These TCRs come from a young man who received the YFV17D yellow fever vaccine.

The chain links TRBV20-1 to TRBJ2-3, with 7 bases matching TRBD2. Looked up from germline, CDR1 is DFQATT and CDR2 is SNEGSKA (reference sequence). V trimming: 4 bases; J trimming: 5 bases; junction bases outside the gene matches: 12. CDR3 size: 15 residues. CDR3 sequence reads: CSANPAGHEGDTQYF. CDR3 in DNA: TGCAGTGCTAATCCAGCGGGGCACGAGGGAGATACGCAGTATTTT.

In this sample, this clonotype turned up once. The chain carries TRBV7-8 and TRBJ2-5; a possible D gene is TRBD1 (6 bases). Trimming shortened V by 5 bases and J by 4 bases, and 14 bases separated the two germline ends. CDR3 size: 14 residues. Germline V gene sequence: CDR1 SGHVS, CDR2 FQNEAQ. CDR3 in DNA: TGTGCCAGCAGCCCAGGGGCAGGACCAGAGACCCAGTACTTC. Its protein is CASSPGAGPETQYF.

This chain joins TRBV18 and TRBJ2-6; no definite D call. Trimming stripped 3 bases from V and 2 bases from J, with 8 bases between. CDR3 length: 15 amino acids. The germline gives CDR1 KGHSH, CDR2 LQKENI. The CDR3 sequence: CASSPGPTGANVLTF. The CDR3 nucleotides are TGTGCCAGCTCACCTGGACCGACTGGGGCCAACGTCCTGACTTTC.

In its sample, this clonotype was seen a few times. J is TRBJ2-3 and V is TRBV27; D not resolved. Trimming removed 4 bases at V and 14 bases at J, with 16 bases between. CDR3 length equals 12 residues. Looked up from germline, CDR1 is MNHEY and CDR2 is SMNVEV (reference sequence). DNA for the CDR3: TGTGCCAGCAGTTCTTACACGGATAGAAGGTATTTT. Translating it yields CASSSYTDRRYF.

The rearrangement joins TRBV5-1 to TRBJ2-5; TRBD2 matches at 11 bases. V lost 4 bases, J lost 5 bases, and 13 bases stayed unmatched. Germline V gene lookup returns CDR1 SGHRS and CDR2 YFSETQ. The CDR3 is made up of 17 amino acids. CDR3 nucleotide sequence: TGCGCCAGCAGCAACCTAGCGGGGGGAGGTGCTAGCGAGACCCAGTACTTC. Translated, it gives CASSNLAGGGASETQYF.

Many counts were recorded for this clonotype. The chain combines TRBV18 with TRBJ1-2; 10 nucleotides agree with TRBD1. The V gene end was trimmed by 3 bases and the J gene end by 4 bases; junction bases not matched to a gene: 2. The CDR3 sequence is 14 residues long. Germline lookup yields CDR1 KGHSH and CDR2 LQKENI. CDR3 DNA: TGTGCCAGCTCACCTTGGACAGGGGGCTATGGCTACACCTTC. Translated, it gives CASSPWTGGYGYTF.

The CDR3 loop reads CASSQTSGGAQNEQFF. Written as DNA, the CDR3 is TGTGCCAGCAGCCAGACTAGCGGGGGGGCGCAGAATGAGCAGTTCTTC. The chain has TRBV7-3 and TRBJ2-1; TRBD2 matches 14 bases. Germline V lookup: CDR1 SGHTA, CDR2 FQGTGA. The ends lost 5 bases at V and 7 bases at J; junction bases unmatched: 7. CDR3 size: 16 residues.

This clonotype has just a few counts. The rearrangement uses TRBV4-3 and TRBJ1-1; D is uncertain. The V gene lost 1 base and the J gene lost 0 bases, with 15 bases spanning the gap. The CDR3 has 17 residues. Germline CDR1 reads LGHNA; CDR2 reads YSLEER. This CDR3 is CASSQAPQPAVNTEAFF. CDR3 DNA: TGCGCCAGCAGCCAAGCTCCCCAGCCGGCGGTGAACACTGAAGCTTTCTTT.

The sample holds a few counts of this clonotype. The gene calls are TRBV6-5 and TRBJ1-3; the D is unclear. There are 13 residues in the CDR3. V was shortened by 6 bases and J by 1 base, with 7 bases between the two germline ends. Germline V gene sequence: CDR1 MNHEY, CDR2 SVGAGI. CDR3 bases: TGTGCCAGCAGGGACGGTTCTGGAAACACCATATATTTT. Its translation: CASRDGSGNTIYF.

This clonotype has more than one count but fewer than ten. The genes are TRBV7-3 and TRBJ2-1; TRBD1 matches at 8 bases. Germline CDR1 is SGHTA and CDR2 is FQGTGA. The CDR3 runs to 15 residues. V lost 1 base to trimming and J lost 7 bases; unmatched junction nucleotides: 6. The CDR3 DNA reads TGTGCCAGCAGCTTAAATCCAGGGGGCTCGAATGAGCAGTTCTTC. Protein product: CASSLNPGGSNEQFF.

This chain connects TRBV3-1 to TRBJ2-1, with D possibly TRBD1 on 5 matching bases. This CDR3 region has 15 residues. The germline gives CDR1 LGHDT, CDR2 YNNKEL (reference sequence). Trimming left V 0 bases short and J 12 bases short, with 18 bases between. This CDR3 reads CASSQDTGPMMGQFF. The CDR3 nucleotides are TGTGCCAGCAGCCAAGATACAGGCCCCATGATGGGGCAGTTCTTC.

This clonotype was recorded a few times. This chain's CDR3 is CASGQTAENTEAFF. CDR3 nucleotide sequence: TGTGCCAGCGGCCAGACAGCGGAGAACACTGAAGCTTTCTTT. V and J are TRBV12-3 or TRBV12-4 and TRBJ1-1, with D possibly being TRBD1 (5 bases). The CDR3 is 14 residues long. V lost 8 bases, J lost 1 base, and 14 bases lay in between.